A selection of T cell receptor beta chains follows, all from one sample in a study of human T cells and chemical hapten exposure. TCRdb analysed the RACE reads with MiXCR anew, one entry per CDR3 protein. The repertoire consists of tens of thousands of distinct CDR3 sequences, with over 9.5% occurring once and the leading ten covering approximately 5.5%. This material consisted of whole blood, taken in connection with sensitization to the hapten diphenylcyclopropenone (DPC). Source of these receptors: a woman between 50 and 59 years old with alopecia areata. Some clones in this sample may be carry-over from other donors' samples. Both conserved end residues are part of each CDR3. The D gene is left open where the match is weak. Clone size is stated in some rows and not others, as once, few, many or a class when expanded.

J gene: TRBJ2-7
D gene: -
clone size: -
V gene: TRBV28
CDR3 DNA: TGTGCCAGCAGTTTGGAGGGCCCCCCCTACGAGCAGTACTTC
CDR3 protein: CASSLEGPPYEQYF

J gene: TRBJ2-5
D gene: -
clone size: -
V gene: TRBV5-1
CDR3 DNA: TGCGCCAGCAGCTTGGCCCAGCGGAAGCAAGAGACCCAGTACTTC
CDR3 protein: CASSLAQRKQETQYF

J gene: TRBJ1-2
D gene: -
clone size: many
V gene: TRBV12-3/TRBV12-4
CDR3 DNA: TGTGCCAGCAGGCTCTCAGGGTGGGGCTATGGCTACACCTTC
CDR3 protein: CASRLSGWGYGYTF

J gene: TRBJ2-1
D gene: -
clone size: -
V gene: TRBV5-6
CDR3 DNA: TGTGCCAGCAGCTTGGTTAAAAATGAGCAGTTCTTC
CDR3 protein: CASSLVKNEQFF

J gene: TRBJ2-7
D gene: -
clone size: many
V gene: TRBV10-3
CDR3 DNA: TGTGCCATCAGTGAGACTTCGGACATACGTCTCCCCGAGCAGTACTTC
CDR3 protein: CAISETSDIRLPEQYF

J gene: TRBJ2-1
D gene: -
clone size: few
V gene: TRBV11-3
CDR3 DNA: TGTGCCAGCAGCTCGAACAGCAATGAGCAGTTCTTC
CDR3 protein: CASSSNSNEQFF

J gene: TRBJ2-3
D gene: -
clone size: few
V gene: TRBV7-2
CDR3 DNA: TGTGCCAGCAGCTTAGGCAAAGGGCCAGATACGCAGTATTTT
CDR3 protein: CASSLGKGPDTQYF

J gene: TRBJ1-1
D gene: -
clone size: -
V gene: TRBV10-3
CDR3 DNA: TGTGCCATCAGACCGGTACAGGAAGAGACTGAAGCTTTCTTT
CDR3 protein: CAIRPVQEETEAFF

J gene: TRBJ1-1
D gene: TRBD1
clone size: medium-sized
V gene: TRBV29-1
CDR3 DNA: TGCAGCGCATTCCGGGACAGCTCTGAAGCTTTCTTT
CDR3 protein: CSAFRDSSEAFF

J gene: TRBJ2-7
D gene: TRBD1
clone size: many
V gene: TRBV28
CDR3 DNA: TGTGCCAGCAGTTTACGGACAGGGGGCACCTACGAGCAGTACTTC
CDR3 protein: CASSLRTGGTYEQYF

J gene: TRBJ2-1
D gene: TRBD2
clone size: many
V gene: TRBV20-1
CDR3 DNA: TGCAGTGCTAGAGAGCCAACCCGCAGAAGCGGGAGTACCAATGAGCAGTTCTTC
CDR3 protein: CSAREPTRRSGSTNEQFF

J gene: TRBJ2-3
D gene: TRBD1
clone size: -
V gene: TRBV2
CDR3 DNA: TGTGCCAGCAGTTCGAACAGGGGCAGGACAGATACGCAGTATTTT
CDR3 protein: CASSSNRGRTDTQYF

J gene: TRBJ2-5
D gene: TRBD1
clone size: -
V gene: TRBV7-2
CDR3 DNA: TGTGCCAGCAGCTTAGGGGCAGGGGGCTTCGAGACCCAGTACTTC
CDR3 protein: CASSLGAGGFETQYF

J gene: TRBJ2-5
D gene: TRBD2
clone size: -
V gene: TRBV20-1
CDR3 DNA: TGCAGTGCTCCTCCCCCCGGCGGGAGGGCCTGGGAGACCCAGTACTTC
CDR3 protein: CSAPPPGGRAWETQYF

J gene: TRBJ1-2
D gene: TRBD1
clone size: -
V gene: TRBV6-1
CDR3 DNA: TGTGCTCACCGTTCAGGACAGGGGTTGGAAAATGGCTACACCTTC
CDR3 protein: CAHRSGQGLENGYTF

J gene: TRBJ2-7
D gene: -
clone size: few
V gene: TRBV6-1
CDR3 DNA: TGTGCCAGCAGTGAAGTGAGGGAGGTTCGGTACGAGCAGTACTTC
CDR3 protein: CASSEVREVRYEQYF

J gene: TRBJ1-1
D gene: -
clone size: -
V gene: TRBV10-1
CDR3 DNA: TGCGCCAGCAGTGAGTCAGGGGGAGCTCGGAGTGGTGAAGCTTTCTTT
CDR3 protein: CASSESGGARSGEAFF

J gene: TRBJ1-5
D gene: -
clone size: many
V gene: TRBV20-1
CDR3 DNA: TGCAGTGCTAGTACGGGGGAGGTCCAGCCCCAGCATTTT
CDR3 protein: CSASTGEVQPQHF

J gene: TRBJ1-5
D gene: TRBD1
clone size: many
V gene: TRBV23-1
CDR3 DNA: TGCGCCAGCAGACCATACAGGGGGCATCAGCCCCAGCATTTT
CDR3 protein: CASRPYRGHQPQHF

J gene: TRBJ2-1
D gene: -
clone size: -
V gene: TRBV7-9
CDR3 DNA: TGTGCCAGCAGCTTCCCGCCTTACAATGAGCAGTTCTTC
CDR3 protein: CASSFPPYNEQFF

J gene: TRBJ2-5
D gene: -
clone size: -
V gene: TRBV2
CDR3 DNA: TGTGCCAGCAGCTGGGGGGACGGAGAGACCCAGTACTTC
CDR3 protein: CASSWGDGETQYF

J gene: TRBJ1-2
D gene: TRBD1
clone size: -
V gene: TRBV6-2/TRBV6-3
CDR3 DNA: TGTGCCAGCAGACCGGGACAGCTCTTCTATGGCTACACCTTC
CDR3 protein: CASRPGQLFYGYTF

J gene: TRBJ1-4
D gene: -
clone size: many
V gene: TRBV18
CDR3 DNA: TGTGCCAGCTCACCGCCGCGCGGAAAACTGTTTTTT
CDR3 protein: CASSPPRGKLFF

J gene: TRBJ1-4
D gene: -
clone size: -
V gene: TRBV3-1
CDR3 DNA: TGTGCCAGCAGCCAAGAATTGGACCGCGGTACCCATAATGAAAAACTGTTTTTT
CDR3 protein: CASSQELDRGTHNEKLFF

J gene: TRBJ2-2
D gene: TRBD2
clone size: few
V gene: TRBV7-8
CDR3 DNA: TGTGCCAGCAGCCCCGGACTAGTCACGAACACCGGGGAGCTGTTTTTT
CDR3 protein: CASSPGLVTNTGELFF

J gene: TRBJ1-1
D gene: TRBD1
clone size: few
V gene: TRBV6-5
CDR3 DNA: TGTGCCAGCAGGGGGGACAGCCGGAACACTGAAGCTTTCTTT
CDR3 protein: CASRGDSRNTEAFF

J gene: TRBJ2-3
D gene: TRBD2
clone size: few
V gene: TRBV29-1
CDR3 DNA: TGCAGCGTCCGTAGCGGGTCTAGCACAGATACGCAGTATTTT
CDR3 protein: CSVRSGSSTDTQYF

J gene: TRBJ1-1
D gene: -
clone size: many
V gene: TRBV24-1
CDR3 DNA: TGTGCCACCAGTGCACGGGGGCAGCTCGCGAACACTGAAGCTTTCTTT
CDR3 protein: CATSARGQLANTEAFF

J gene: TRBJ2-3
D gene: TRBD2
clone size: many
V gene: TRBV12-3/TRBV12-4
CDR3 DNA: TGTGCCAGCAGCCCCTGGAGCGGGACTAGCACAGATACGCAGTATTTT
CDR3 protein: CASSPWSGTSTDTQYF

J gene: TRBJ2-5
D gene: -
clone size: few
V gene: TRBV10-3
CDR3 DNA: TGTGCCACCCGACGGGGCGAGTACCAAGAGACCCAGTACTTC
CDR3 protein: CATRRGEYQETQYF

J gene: TRBJ2-7
D gene: -
clone size: many
V gene: TRBV4-2
CDR3 DNA: TGTGCCAGCAGCCCAGGTATTGCGGGATTTGACTCCGAGCAGTACTTC
CDR3 protein: CASSPGIAGFDSEQYF

J gene: TRBJ2-7
D gene: -
clone size: many
V gene: TRBV5-5
CDR3 DNA: TGTGCCAGCAGCTTGGGTCCGGGGGCTTTCTACGAGCAGTACTTC
CDR3 protein: CASSLGPGAFYEQYF

J gene: TRBJ2-3
D gene: TRBD2
clone size: -
V gene: TRBV6-5
CDR3 DNA: TGTGCCAGCAGTTACGGCGGGGCGGGGGGCACAGATACGCAGTATTTT
CDR3 protein: CASSYGGAGGTDTQYF

J gene: TRBJ2-1
D gene: TRBD1
clone size: once
V gene: TRBV18
CDR3 DNA: TGTGCCAGCTCACTCCGGACAGGGGCCTACAATGAGCAGTTCTTC
CDR3 protein: CASSLRTGAYNEQFF

J gene: TRBJ1-2
D gene: TRBD1
clone size: many
V gene: TRBV4-3
CDR3 DNA: TGCGCCAGCAGCCCAGAGGGGGCAGGCTATGGCTACACCTTC
CDR3 protein: CASSPEGAGYGYTF

J gene: TRBJ2-7
D gene: -
clone size: many
V gene: TRBV3-1
CDR3 DNA: TGTGCCAGCAGCTCGGGCCGGCGCGAGCAGTACTTC
CDR3 protein: CASSSGRREQYF

J gene: TRBJ2-4
D gene: -
clone size: few
V gene: TRBV7-2
CDR3 DNA: TGTGCCAGCAGCTTAGCGTCCGTTGGCATTCAGTACTTC
CDR3 protein: CASSLASVGIQYF

J gene: TRBJ2-7
D gene: TRBD2
clone size: few
V gene: TRBV20-1
CDR3 DNA: TGCAGTGCTCCGTGGTCGACGGGACTAGCGGGAGGGTTTCCCTACGAGCAGTACTTC
CDR3 protein: CSAPWSTGLAGGFPYEQYF

J gene: TRBJ2-3
D gene: -
clone size: many
V gene: TRBV20-1
CDR3 DNA: TGCAGTGCTGCCCCAATGACAGATACGCAGTATTTT
CDR3 protein: CSAAPMTDTQYF

J gene: TRBJ2-3
D gene: -
clone size: -
V gene: TRBV9
CDR3 DNA: TGTGCCAGCAGCGTAGGTCCACCGTCCGGCACAGATACGCAGTATTTT
CDR3 protein: CASSVGPPSGTDTQYF

J gene: TRBJ2-7
D gene: -
clone size: many
V gene: TRBV12-3/TRBV12-4
CDR3 DNA: TGTGCCAGCAGTTTAGCCTCCGGGGGCGGCTACGAGCAGTACTTC
CDR3 protein: CASSLASGGGYEQYF

J gene: TRBJ2-1
D gene: -
clone size: many
V gene: TRBV11-2
CDR3 DNA: TGTGCCAGCAGCAGACAGGTTGTTCACAATGAGCAGTTCTTC
CDR3 protein: CASSRQVVHNEQFF

J gene: TRBJ2-5
D gene: -
clone size: -
V gene: TRBV7-8
CDR3 DNA: TGTGCCAGCAGCTCGCAGGGTCGTATGCGAGGAGAGACCCAGTACTTC
CDR3 protein: CASSSQGRMRGETQYF

J gene: TRBJ2-2
D gene: -
clone size: few
V gene: TRBV4-1
CDR3 DNA: TGCGCCAGCAGCCAAGTCATGGGGGCTAGCACCGGGGAGCTGTTTTTT
CDR3 protein: CASSQVMGASTGELFF

J gene: TRBJ1-3
D gene: -
clone size: many
V gene: TRBV12-3/TRBV12-4
CDR3 DNA: TGTGCCAGCAGTCGCACAGACCTTGGAAACACCATATATTTT
CDR3 protein: CASSRTDLGNTIYF

J gene: TRBJ2-5
D gene: TRBD2
clone size: -
V gene: TRBV7-9
CDR3 DNA: TGTGCCAGCAGCGAACTAGCGGGAGTAGTAGAGACCCAGTACTTC
CDR3 protein: CASSELAGVVETQYF

J gene: TRBJ1-3
D gene: -
clone size: -
V gene: TRBV27
CDR3 DNA: TGTGCCAGCAGTTTCGGCCCTGGAAACACCATATATTTT
CDR3 protein: CASSFGPGNTIYF

J gene: TRBJ2-3
D gene: -
clone size: few
V gene: TRBV4-2
CDR3 DNA: TGTGCCAGCAGCCAAGCGTCCCCCACAGATACGCAGTATTTT
CDR3 protein: CASSQASPTDTQYF

J gene: TRBJ2-1
D gene: TRBD2
clone size: many
V gene: TRBV18
CDR3 DNA: TGTGCCAGCTCACCTAGCGGGATCTACAATGAGCAGTTCTTC
CDR3 protein: CASSPSGIYNEQFF

J gene: TRBJ1-1
D gene: TRBD1
clone size: few
V gene: TRBV29-1
CDR3 DNA: TGCAGCGTGGACAGGGGGTCCACTGAAGCTTTCTTT
CDR3 protein: CSVDRGSTEAFF

J gene: TRBJ2-5
D gene: -
clone size: -
V gene: TRBV9
CDR3 DNA: TGTGCCAGCAGCGTAGGGTCGGGAGAGACCCAGTACTTC
CDR3 protein: CASSVGSGETQYF

J gene: TRBJ2-3
D gene: -
clone size: few
V gene: TRBV6-4
CDR3 DNA: TGTGCCAGCAGTGAAGCGGAGCACCAAACAGATACGCAGTATTTT
CDR3 protein: CASSEAEHQTDTQYF

J gene: TRBJ1-5
D gene: -
clone size: few
V gene: TRBV12-3/TRBV12-4
CDR3 DNA: TGTGCCAGCAGAACACAGGGCGCTAGCAATCAGCCCCAGCATTTT
CDR3 protein: CASRTQGASNQPQHF

J gene: TRBJ1-2
D gene: TRBD1
clone size: few
V gene: TRBV4-3
CDR3 DNA: TGCGCCAGCAGCCATAACACGGGGACAGCTATAGGCTACACCTTC
CDR3 protein: CASSHNTGTAIGYTF

J gene: TRBJ1-3
D gene: -
clone size: -
V gene: TRBV12-3/TRBV12-4
CDR3 DNA: TGTGCCAGCGAGCCCTCCCCTTACATGGGGGTCTCTGGAAACACCATATATTTT
CDR3 protein: CASEPSPYMGVSGNTIYF

J gene: TRBJ2-7
D gene: -
clone size: -
V gene: TRBV3-1
CDR3 DNA: TGTGCCAGCAGACCAACGGGCCGACTGGCCGAGCAGTACTTC
CDR3 protein: CASRPTGRLAEQYF

J gene: TRBJ1-1
D gene: -
clone size: few
V gene: TRBV5-1
CDR3 DNA: TGCGCCAGCAGTTGGGGGGGCGACACTGAAGCTTTCTTT
CDR3 protein: CASSWGGDTEAFF

J gene: TRBJ2-7
D gene: TRBD1
clone size: few
V gene: TRBV29-1
CDR3 DNA: TGCAGCGCTGGACAGGGCCCTCCCTACGAGCAGTACTTC
CDR3 protein: CSAGQGPPYEQYF

J gene: TRBJ1-4
D gene: -
clone size: -
V gene: TRBV25-1
CDR3 DNA: TGTGCCAGCAGTGAATTAATCAGGGAAAATGAAAAACTGTTTTTT
CDR3 protein: CASSELIRENEKLFF

J gene: TRBJ1-1
D gene: -
clone size: few
V gene: TRBV20-1
CDR3 DNA: TGCAGTGCTATTTCCAGGGCCGGGACCCTTGAAGCTTTCTTT
CDR3 protein: CSAISRAGTLEAFF